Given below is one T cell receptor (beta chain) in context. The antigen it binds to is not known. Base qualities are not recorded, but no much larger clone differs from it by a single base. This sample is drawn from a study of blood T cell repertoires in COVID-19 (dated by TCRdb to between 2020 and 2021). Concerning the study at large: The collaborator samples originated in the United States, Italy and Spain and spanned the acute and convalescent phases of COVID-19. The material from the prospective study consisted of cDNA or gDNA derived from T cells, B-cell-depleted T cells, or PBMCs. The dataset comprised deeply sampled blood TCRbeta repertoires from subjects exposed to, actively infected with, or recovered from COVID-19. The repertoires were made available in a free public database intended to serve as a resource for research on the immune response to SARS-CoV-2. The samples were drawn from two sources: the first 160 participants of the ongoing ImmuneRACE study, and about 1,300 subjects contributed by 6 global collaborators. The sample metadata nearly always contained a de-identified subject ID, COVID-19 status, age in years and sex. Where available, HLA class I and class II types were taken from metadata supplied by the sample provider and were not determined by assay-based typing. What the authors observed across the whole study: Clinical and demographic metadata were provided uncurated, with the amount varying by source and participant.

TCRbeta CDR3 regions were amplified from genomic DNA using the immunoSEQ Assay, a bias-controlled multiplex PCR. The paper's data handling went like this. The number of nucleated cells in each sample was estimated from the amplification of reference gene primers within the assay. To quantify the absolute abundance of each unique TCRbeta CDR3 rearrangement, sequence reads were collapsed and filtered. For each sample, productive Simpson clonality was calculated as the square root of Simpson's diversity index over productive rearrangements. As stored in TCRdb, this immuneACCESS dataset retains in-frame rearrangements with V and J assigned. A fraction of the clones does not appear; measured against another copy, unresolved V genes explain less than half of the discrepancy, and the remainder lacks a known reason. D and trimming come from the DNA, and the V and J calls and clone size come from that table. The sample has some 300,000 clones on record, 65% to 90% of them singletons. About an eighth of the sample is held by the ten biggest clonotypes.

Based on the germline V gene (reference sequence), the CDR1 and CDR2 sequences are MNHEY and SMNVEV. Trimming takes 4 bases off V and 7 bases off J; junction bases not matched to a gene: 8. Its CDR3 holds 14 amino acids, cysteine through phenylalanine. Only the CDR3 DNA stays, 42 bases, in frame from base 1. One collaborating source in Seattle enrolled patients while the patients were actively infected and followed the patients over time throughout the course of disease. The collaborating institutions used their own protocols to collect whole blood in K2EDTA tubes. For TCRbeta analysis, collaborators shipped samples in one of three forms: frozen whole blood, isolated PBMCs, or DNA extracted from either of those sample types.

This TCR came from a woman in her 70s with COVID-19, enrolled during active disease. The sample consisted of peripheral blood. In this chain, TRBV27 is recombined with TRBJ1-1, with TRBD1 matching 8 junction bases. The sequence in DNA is TGTGCCAGCAGTTCTGGCAGGGGGCTAAGTGAAGCTTTCTTT. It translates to CASSSGRGLSEAFF.